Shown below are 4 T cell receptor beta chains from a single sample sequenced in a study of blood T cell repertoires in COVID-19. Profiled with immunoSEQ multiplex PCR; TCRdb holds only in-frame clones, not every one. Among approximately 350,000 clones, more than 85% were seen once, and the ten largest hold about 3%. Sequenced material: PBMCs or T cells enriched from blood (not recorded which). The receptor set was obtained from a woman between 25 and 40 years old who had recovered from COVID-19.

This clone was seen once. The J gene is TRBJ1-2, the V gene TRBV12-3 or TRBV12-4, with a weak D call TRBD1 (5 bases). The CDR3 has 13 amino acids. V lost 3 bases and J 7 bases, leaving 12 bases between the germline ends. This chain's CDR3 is CASSFFGGGGYTF. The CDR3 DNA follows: TGTGCCAGCAGTTTTTTCGGGGGTGGTGGCTACACCTTC.

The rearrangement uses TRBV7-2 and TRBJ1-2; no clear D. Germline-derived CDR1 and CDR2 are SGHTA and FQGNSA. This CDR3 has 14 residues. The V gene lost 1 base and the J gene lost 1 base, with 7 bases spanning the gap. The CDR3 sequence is CASSLGPFNYGYTF. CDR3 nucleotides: TGTGCCAGCAGCTTAGGGCCATTTAACTATGGCTACACCTTC.

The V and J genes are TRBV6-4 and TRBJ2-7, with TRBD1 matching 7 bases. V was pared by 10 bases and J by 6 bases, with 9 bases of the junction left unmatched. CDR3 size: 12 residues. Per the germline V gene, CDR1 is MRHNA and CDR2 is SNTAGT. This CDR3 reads CAKKRGQLEQYF. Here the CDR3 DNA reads TGTGCCAAGAAGAGGGGGCAACTCGAGCAGTACTTC.

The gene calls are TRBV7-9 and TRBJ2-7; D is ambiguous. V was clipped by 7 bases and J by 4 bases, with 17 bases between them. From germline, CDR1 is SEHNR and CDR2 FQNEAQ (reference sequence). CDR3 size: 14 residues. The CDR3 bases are TGTGCCAGCACTGACAATTATACCCCATACGAGCAGTACTTC. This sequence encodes CASTDNYTPYEQYF.